Following are 14 T cell receptor beta chains from one sample sequenced in a study of cytomegalovirus exposure and HLA in healthy donors. Repertoires were generated with immunoSEQ multiplex PCR, while TCRdb's copy carries only in-frame clones and drops some. The data contain 110,000 to 150,000 clones, approximately 84% of them seen just once; the ten biggest clones take up approximately 1.5%. Sequencing was carried out using PBMCs. The origin of the receptors is a woman in her twenties or thirties in good health and CMV-seronegative.

This clone has a single count. V gene TRBV6-1 combines with J gene TRBJ2-7, with a weak D call TRBD2 (6 bases). V was cut by 0 bases and J by 1 base, with 10 bases left in between. The CDR3 totals 15 residues. From germline, CDR1 is MNHNS and CDR2 SASEGT. CDR3 region: CASSEALGTSYEQYF. The DNA for the CDR3 is TGTGCCAGCAGTGAAGCGCTGGGGACTTCCTACGAGCAGTACTTC.

J is TRBJ1-6 and V is TRBV7-8; 9 nucleotides match TRBD1. V gave up 0 bases and J gave up 10 bases; unmatched junction bases: 4. Germline V lookup: CDR1 SGHVS, CDR2 FQNEAQ. The CDR3 has 15 residues. This CDR3 reads CASSLAGTGRSPLHF. Written as DNA, the CDR3 is TGTGCCAGCAGCTTAGCGGGGACAGGGAGGTCACCCCTCCACTTT.

This chain uses TRBV5-1 with TRBJ2-7, with D uncertain. CDR3 length: 17 residues. The germline V gene has CDR1 SGHRS and CDR2 YFSETQ. Trimming took 4 bases from V and 6 from J, leaving 26 bases between them. The CDR3 reads CASSDSPPGSGRSEQYF. The CDR3 nucleotides read TGCGCCAGCAGCGATTCCCCGCCCGGGTCGGGTCGTAGCGAGCAGTACTTC.

The gene calls are TRBV19 and TRBJ2-4, with 8 positions matching TRBD2. This CDR3 region has 14 residues. J lost 6 bases, V lost 5 bases, and 6 bases had no gene match. From germline, CDR1 is LNHDA and CDR2 SQIVND (reference sequence). CDR3 sequence (DNA): TGTGCCAGTAGTCCGGGGGGGGAGTTAAACATTCAGTACTTC. Its translation: CASSPGGELNIQYF.

The rearrangement uses TRBV7-3 and TRBJ1-6; 8 bases are shared with TRBD1. There are 15 residues in the CDR3. CDR1 is SGHTA, CDR2 FQGTGA, per germline. V shed 5 bases, J shed 7 bases, and the junction held 7 bases outside the gene matches. CDR3 region: CASSPDDRGNSPLHF. DNA for the CDR3: TGTGCCAGCAGCCCCGATGACAGGGGAAATTCACCCCTCCACTTT.

In this sample, this clone turned up a few times. CDR3: CASSLQGANSPLHF. In DNA, the CDR3 is TGTGCCAGCAGCTTACAGGGGGCTAATTCACCCCTCCACTTT. This chain uses TRBV7-3 with TRBJ1-6, with 8 bases identical to TRBD1. V lost 2 bases, J lost 6 bases, and 0 bases stayed unmatched. This CDR3 has 14 amino acids. The germline CDR1 and CDR2 sequences are SGHTA and FQGTGA.

The chain couples TRBV5-1 to TRBJ2-2; no firm D call. V was shortened by 2 bases and J by 0 bases, with 8 bases between the two germline ends. Germline values: CDR1 SGHRS, CDR2 YFSETQ. This CDR3 contains 15 residues. The DNA for the CDR3 is TGCGCCAGCAGCTTCAGAGAGGCGAACACCGGGGAGCTGTTTTTT. Amino acid sequence: CASSFREANTGELFF. Drawing the rest from reference TRBV5-1 and TRBJ2-2, the complete variable domain is KAGVTQTPRYLIKTRGQQVTLSCSPISGHRSVSWYQQTPGQGLQFLFEYFSETQRNKGNFPGRFSGRQFSNSRSEMNVSTLELGDSALYLCASSFREANTGELFFGEGSRLTVL.

A single count supports this clone. The CDR3 is CASSARQGPTSGYEQYF. DNA of the CDR3: TGTGCCAGCAGTGCCCGTCAGGGGCCCACGTCAGGCTACGAGCAGTACTTC. V is TRBV27 and J is TRBJ2-7; D perhaps matches TRBD1 (6 bases). Trimming removed 5 bases at V and 3 bases at J, with 23 bases between. The CDR3 is made up of 17 amino acids. Germline V lookup: CDR1 MNHEY, CDR2 SMNVEV (reference sequence).

The V and J genes are TRBV28 and TRBJ1-6, with 10 bases fitting TRBD1. The trim removed 4 bases at V and 11 bases at J, leaving 8 bases unmatched. This CDR3 is 15 amino acids long. The germline gives CDR1 MDHEN, CDR2 SYDVKM. CDR3 bases: TGTGCCAGCAGTTCCCGGGACAGGGGAGCAGCACCCCTCCACTTT. Translation: CASSSRDRGAAPLHF.

Here the CDR3 reads CATSIGRGMVGLETQYF. CDR3 in DNA: TGTGCCACCAGCATCGGCAGGGGAATGGTCGGTTTAGAGACCCAGTACTTC. The rearrangement links TRBV15 to TRBJ2-5, with a possible D match to TRBD1 (6 bases). The V end lost 4 bases, the J end lost 4 bases, and 22 bases lay between the germline ends. In germline, CDR1 is LNHNV, CDR2 YYDKDF (reference sequence). The length of the CDR3 is 17 residues.

The chain carries TRBV28 and TRBJ1-6; a weak D match, TRBD1 (5 bases). The length of the CDR3 is 15 residues. V dropped 6 bases and J dropped 7 bases, with 16 bases sitting between them. Germline V gene data show CDR1 as MDHEN and CDR2 as SYDVKM. Here the CDR3 DNA reads TGTGCCAGCAGCCTACAGGACCTAGAAAATTCACCCCTCCACTTT. Translated, it gives CASSLQDLENSPLHF.

The rearrangement joins TRBV4-1 to TRBJ1-2, with TRBD1 matching 12 bases. The junction had 4 bases not matched to a gene; V was cut back by 2 bases and J by 6 bases. In germline, CDR1 is MGHRA, CDR2 YSYEKL. The CDR3 is 15 residues long. The CDR3 DNA follows: TGCGCCAGCAGCCAATTGCGGGACAGGGGGCATGGCTACACCTTC. Translated, it gives CASSQLRDRGHGYTF.

The gene calls are TRBV27 and TRBJ1-6, with 10 nucleotides matching TRBD1. This CDR3 has 17 amino acids. CDR1 and CDR2 (germline): MNHEY, SMNVEV (reference sequence). J lost 5 bases, V lost 2 bases, and 6 bases had no gene match. The CDR3 here is CASSLRRQGANNSPLHF. DNA of the CDR3: TGTGCCAGCAGTTTAAGGCGACAGGGGGCGAATAATTCACCCCTCCACTTT.

The V gene is TRBV10-3, the J gene TRBJ2-7, with 7 bases aligning to TRBD2. The CDR3 length is 14 residues. Per the germline V gene, CDR1 is ENHRY and CDR2 is SYGVKD. Germline trimming cut 7 bases from V and 0 bases from J; bases unmatched to any gene: 6. DNA of the CDR3: TGTGCCATCATGAGAGGCGGGAGCTCCTACGAGCAGTACTTC. Translated, it gives CAIMRGGSSYEQYF.